The present entry profiles one TCR beta chain with its context. The data derive from a study of PD-1 blockade in mismatch repair-deficient tumors. The protocol was immunoSEQ multiplex PCR, while the TCRdb copy is restricted to in-frame clones and leaves out a portion. The data contain about 22,000 clones, roughly 81% of them singletons. Germline V gene lookup returns CDR1 MDHEN and CDR2 SYDVKM. With V trimmed by 1 base and J by 0 bases, 9 bases remained unmatched. The CDR3 contains 18 residues. Sequenced material: peripheral blood, taken 2 weeks after starting pembrolizumab. This chain uses TRBV28 with TRBJ2-7, with 10 nucleotides matching TRBD2. This clonotype was sampled from an adult with mismatch repair-deficient cancer. In DNA form, the CDR3 reads TGTGCCAGCAGTTTATTAGCTAGCGGGAGATCGGGCTCCTACGAGCAGTACTTC. Translated, it gives CASSLLASGRSGSYEQYF. The full variable domain, its missing parts supplied by reference TRBV28 and TRBJ2-7, is DVKVTQSSRYLVKRTGEKVFLECVQDMDHENMFWYRQDPGLGLRLIYFSYDVKMKEKGDIPEGYSVSREKKERFSLILESASTNQTSMYLCASSLLASGRSGSYEQYFGPGTRLTVT.